This record concerns one TCR beta chain sequence. The data are from a study of blood T cell repertoires in COVID-19. Study-level information: Some COVID-19 samples were acute and others convalescent; all came from the United States, Italy and Spain. In each case, the material was cDNA or gDNA derived from T cells, B-cell-depleted T cells, or PBMCs.

Libraries were prepared by immunoSEQ multiplex PCR; TCRdb keeps only in-frame clonotypes and omits some of them. The sample shows roughly 300,000 clones, around 82% of them seen only once. There are 16 residues in the CDR3. The sample comprised peripheral blood. This TCR derives from a woman between 45 and 60 years old with acute or convalescent COVID-19. The V call is TRBV21-1, the J call TRBJ2-3; the D call in the table, TRBD2, was not verified against the DNA. TRBV21-1 is classified as a pseudogene. The chain's CDR3 is CASRPGLAGGSDTQYF. The CDR3 DNA reads TGTGCCAGCAGGCCTGGACTAGCGGGAGGGTCAGATACGCAGTATTTT.